The entry below gives a single T cell receptor (beta chain) sequence along with its context. The identical CDR3 is also encoded by other nucleotide sequences in the sample. These data originate in a study of blood T cell repertoires in COVID-19. This CDR3 has 13 residues. With 0 bases removed from V and 5 bases from J, the gap between germline ends came to 6 bases. Germline CDR1 SGHRS, CDR2 YFSETQ. This table comes from immunoSEQ multiplex PCR, and its TCRdb copy is limited to in-frame clones, with some not included. Of about 83,000 clones listed, more than 90% were seen once; the top ten hold around a sixth.

The specimen sequenced was peripheral blood. The origin of this receptor is an elderly woman with active or convalescent COVID-19. V usage is TRBV5-1 and J usage is TRBJ1-5; D remains unclear. Here the CDR3 reads CASSLGTDQPQHF. DNA of the CDR3: TGCGCCAGCAGCTTGGGCACAGATCAGCCCCAGCATTTT.